This TCR beta chain derives from a study of blood T cell dynamics during melanoma immunotherapy (dated by TCRdb to 2018 to 2021). Regarding the study in general: All patients had metastatic melanoma and were given first-line pembrolizumab or nivolumab plus ipilimumab as standard of care in the United Kingdom. To find early correlates of response, peripheral T cell receptor repertoires were profiled in metastatic melanoma patients before and after one cycle of checkpoint inhibitor therapy. The training cohort was made up of consecutive patients, while a further independent group of patients from the same centre was pooled to form an external validation set. What the study reported, not specific to this receptor: Whether the T cell clones driving repertoire changes were melanoma-specific or reflected general immune activation could not be determined in the study. Patients who later achieved disease control showed a bifurcated PBMC repertoire reorganization at W3, with increased clonality or increased diversity, unlike progressors. The relatively small sample size was acknowledged as something that could potentially limit how far the results can be generalized.

Comment on this clone: Its antigen is currently not known. There are no base qualities to consult, and no much larger clone falls within one base.

Interpreted using the paper, the time point label stands for: pre-treatment baseline. Blood samples were taken before treatment (T0) and at week 3 (W3), following the first cycle of checkpoint blockade. Except for a couple of patients with rapid clinical progression, response was assessed 12 weeks after the first infusion by RECIST 1.1; disease control meant complete response, partial response or stable disease. Patients were not eligible if they had prior systemic cancer treatment, concomitant immunosuppressant therapy or synchronous other active malignancies. Both bulk PBMC and plasma cell-free DNA were sequenced for TCR beta so that circulating cells and T cell turnover could be tracked. PBMC were isolated from blood with Lymphoprep and SepMate tubes, followed by red cell lysis. QIAamp DNA Blood Mini kits were used to extract DNA from both PBMC and sorted T cell subsets. Clipping removes 1 base from V and 3 bases from J, with 4 as the unmatched junction base count. Reading from cysteine to phenylalanine, the CDR3 counts 15 amino acids. Only the CDR3 DNA stays, 45 bases, in frame from base 1. Per the germline V gene, SGHAT is the CDR1 and FQNNGV is the CDR2.

For every bulk PBMC sample, a fixed 350 ng of DNA was loaded. TCR beta CDR3 sequences were amplified from genomic DNA with the immunoSEQ TCRb Assay kit following manufacturer instructions. The KAPA Library Quantification Kit for Illumina platforms was used to quantify pooled libraries by qPCR. Pooled libraries were sequenced on an Illumina NextSeq 500, clustered at roughly 0.55-1.1 pM. Per the original workflow: TCR data were analyzed with immunoSEQ ANALYZER and the R LymphoSeq package. A rearrangement efficiency score was calculated as productive divided by the sum of productive and non-productive CDR3 sequences. Within each patient, timepoints were compared pairwise for clonality, measured with the Gini coefficient, and for diversity, measured with the Renyi index at alpha=1. Clonal relatedness, based on an edit distance of 3, and repertoire similarity, based on the Bhattacharyya coefficient, were both computed in LymphoSeq. To classify response, a linear discriminant analysis based on week-3 changes in clonality and diversity was built using the R MASS and caret packages. TCRdb stores this immuneACCESS table with in-frame sequences only. Part of the clones is absent; in the studies checked, under half of the shortfall reflects unresolved V genes, and no reason is known for the rest. The D gene and trimming were derived from the DNA, and the V and J assignments and clone size from that table. Recorded for this sample are 20,000 to 30,000 clones; around 88% of them occurred a single time. More than 3.5% of the sample belongs to the ten largest clones.

The chain joins TRBV11-2 to TRBJ2-7; TRBD2 matches 9 bases in the middle. The clonotype comes from a human donor with melanoma. Source: blood, taken from a patient treated with checkpoint blockade. At the DNA level, the sequence is TGTGCCAGCAGCTTAGGAGTGCGGGAGGGCTACGAGCAGTACTTC. Its product reads: CASSLGVREGYEQYF.